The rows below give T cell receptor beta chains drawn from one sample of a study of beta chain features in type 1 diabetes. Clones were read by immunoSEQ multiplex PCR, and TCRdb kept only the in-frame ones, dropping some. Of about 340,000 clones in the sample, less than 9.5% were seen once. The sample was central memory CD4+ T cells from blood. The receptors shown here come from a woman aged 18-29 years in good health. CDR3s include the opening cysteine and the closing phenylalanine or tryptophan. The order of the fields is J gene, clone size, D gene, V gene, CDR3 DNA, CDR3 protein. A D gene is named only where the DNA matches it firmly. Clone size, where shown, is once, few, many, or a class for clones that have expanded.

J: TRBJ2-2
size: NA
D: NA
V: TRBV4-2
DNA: TGTGCCAGCAGAGGGGGAGACTCGGCGAACACCGGGGAGCTGTTTTTT
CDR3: CASRGGDSANTGELFF

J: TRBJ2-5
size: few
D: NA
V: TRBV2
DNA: TGTGCCAGCAGTGAATCAGGGAAGACCCAGTACTTC
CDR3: CASSESGKTQYF

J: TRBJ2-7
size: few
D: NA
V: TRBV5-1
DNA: TGCGCCAGCAGCTTGGGGGCGGACCTCTCCTACGAGCAGTACTTC
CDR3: CASSLGADLSYEQYF

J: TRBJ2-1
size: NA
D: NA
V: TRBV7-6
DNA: TGTGCCAGCAGCTTATTCTTGAACAATGAGCAGTTCTTC
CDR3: CASSLFLNNEQFF

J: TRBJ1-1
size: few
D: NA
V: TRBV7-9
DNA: TGTGCCAGCAGCTTAGGGGGAAGGAGGGGCACTGAAGCTTTCTTT
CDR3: CASSLGGRRGTEAFF

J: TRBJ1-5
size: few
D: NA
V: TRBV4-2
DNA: TGTGCCAGCAGCCAAGTTGCGGGGAGGGGTGATCAGCCCCAGCATTTT
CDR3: CASSQVAGRGDQPQHF

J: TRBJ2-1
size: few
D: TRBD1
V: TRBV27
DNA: TGTGCCAGCAGCCGACAGGGCCGAAGCTCCTACAATGAGCAGTTCTTC
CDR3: CASSRQGRSSYNEQFF

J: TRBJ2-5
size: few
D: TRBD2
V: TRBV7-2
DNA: TGTGCCAGCAGCCCAGGTGGCGGGAGGATAGAGACCCAGTACTTC
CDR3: CASSPGGGRIETQYF

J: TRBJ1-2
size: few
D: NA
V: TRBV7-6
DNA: TGTGCCAGCAGCCAGGACAATGGCTACACCTTC
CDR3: CASSQDNGYTF

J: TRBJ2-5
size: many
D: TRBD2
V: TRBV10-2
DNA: TGCGCCAGCACTGGGACTAGCGGGAGAGAGACCCAGTACTTC
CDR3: CASTGTSGRETQYF

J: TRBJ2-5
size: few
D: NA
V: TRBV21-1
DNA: TGTGCCAGCAGCAACGACCCGGGCTTTAGTCGGCAAGAGACCCAGTACTTC
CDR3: CASSNDPGFSRQETQYF

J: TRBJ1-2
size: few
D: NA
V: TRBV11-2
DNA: TGTGCCAGCAGCCAGTACCTTAACTATGGCTACACCTTC
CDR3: CASSQYLNYGYTF

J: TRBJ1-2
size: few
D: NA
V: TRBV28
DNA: TGTGCCAGCCTGGCCCCAGCGACTTACCTGGGGAACTATGGCTACACCTTC
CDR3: CASLAPATYLGNYGYTF

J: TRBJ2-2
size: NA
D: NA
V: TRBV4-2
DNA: TGTGCCAGCAGCCAGCCCGGGCGGAACACCGGGGAGCTGTTTTTT
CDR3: CASSQPGRNTGELFF

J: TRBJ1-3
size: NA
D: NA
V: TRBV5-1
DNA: TGCGCCAGCAGCTTTGATCTCCCAAGAAGAAACACCATATATTTT
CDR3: CASSFDLPRRNTIYF

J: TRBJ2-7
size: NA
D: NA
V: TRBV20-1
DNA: TGCAGTGCTAGTGAGAGGGAGCAGTACTTC
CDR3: CSASEREQYF

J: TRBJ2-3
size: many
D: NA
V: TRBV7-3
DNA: TGTGCCAGCAGCTTCACTGGCACAGATACGCAGTATTTT
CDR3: CASSFTGTDTQYF

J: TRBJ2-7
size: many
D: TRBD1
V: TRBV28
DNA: TGTGCCAGCAGTTTTCCGGACAGGGGCCTCTACGAGCAGTACTTC
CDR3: CASSFPDRGLYEQYF

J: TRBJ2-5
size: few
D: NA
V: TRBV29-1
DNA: TGCAGCGTTGAAATTACAGGCGGGACCCAGTACTTC
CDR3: CSVEITGGTQYF

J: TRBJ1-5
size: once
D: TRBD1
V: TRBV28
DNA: TGTGCCAGCAGTTTCCGGACAGGGCTAACTGCGCAGCCCCAGCATTTT
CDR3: CASSFRTGLTAQPQHF

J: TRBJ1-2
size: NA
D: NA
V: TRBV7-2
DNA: TGTGCCAGCAGCTTAAAGTCCTATGGCTACACCTTC
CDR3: CASSLKSYGYTF

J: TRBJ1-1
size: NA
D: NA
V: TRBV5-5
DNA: TGTGCCAGCAGCTTGGTTCCAAGACCCTTCGAATTTAACACTGAAGCTTTCTTT
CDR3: CASSLVPRPFEFNTEAFF

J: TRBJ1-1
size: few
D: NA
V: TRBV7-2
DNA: TGTGCCAGCAGGCACACTGGGACACGGGGCGCTGAAGCTTTCTTT
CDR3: CASRHTGTRGAEAFF

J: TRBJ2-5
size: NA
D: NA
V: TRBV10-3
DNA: TGTGCCATCAGCCTGGACCCGTACCAAGAGACCCAGTACTTC
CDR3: CAISLDPYQETQYF

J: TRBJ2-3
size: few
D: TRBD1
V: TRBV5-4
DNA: TGTGCCAGCAGACCGGACAGGGGGAGGGTTCAGTATTTT
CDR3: CASRPDRGRVQYF

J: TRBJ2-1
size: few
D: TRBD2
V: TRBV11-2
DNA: TGTGCCAGCAGCTTGTATAGGACTAGCGTTTTCTTC
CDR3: CASSLYRTSVFF